This T cell receptor beta chain was sequenced in a study of CD8 T cells in ankylosing spondylitis. This clonotype has just a few counts. No antigen is known for it. CDR3 length: 16 amino acids. The V gene lost 0 bases and the J gene lost 1 base, with 12 bases spanning the gap. Germline lookup yields CDR1 DFQATT and CDR2 SNEGSKA (reference sequence). Quantitative 5'-RACE with molecular barcodes was used to make the TCR beta libraries. TCRdb fed the 5' RACE reads into MiXCR, producing one record per CDR3 protein. The sample records 400,000 to 450,000 distinct CDR3 sequences, approximately 17% being singletons. Study conclusions and caveats: Disease-linked clones were found to be CD8+ and relatively rare in peripheral blood. Ankylosing spondylitis blood appeared to carry a characteristic TCR beta motif of several highly homologous variants. Clones linked to disease were reported to show significant enrichment in matched ankylosing spondylitis synovial fluid.

This sequence joins TRBV20-1 and TRBJ2-2; D possibly matches TRBD1 or TRBD2 (5 bases each). The sample consisted of blood, either unsorted or a sorted T cell fraction (not recorded which). The origin of this receptor is a male donor with ankylosing spondylitis. CDR3 in DNA: TGCAGTGCTAGAGATTCCGTGGGGGTGAACACCGGGGAGCTGTTTTTT. Translating it yields CSARDSVGVNTGELFF.